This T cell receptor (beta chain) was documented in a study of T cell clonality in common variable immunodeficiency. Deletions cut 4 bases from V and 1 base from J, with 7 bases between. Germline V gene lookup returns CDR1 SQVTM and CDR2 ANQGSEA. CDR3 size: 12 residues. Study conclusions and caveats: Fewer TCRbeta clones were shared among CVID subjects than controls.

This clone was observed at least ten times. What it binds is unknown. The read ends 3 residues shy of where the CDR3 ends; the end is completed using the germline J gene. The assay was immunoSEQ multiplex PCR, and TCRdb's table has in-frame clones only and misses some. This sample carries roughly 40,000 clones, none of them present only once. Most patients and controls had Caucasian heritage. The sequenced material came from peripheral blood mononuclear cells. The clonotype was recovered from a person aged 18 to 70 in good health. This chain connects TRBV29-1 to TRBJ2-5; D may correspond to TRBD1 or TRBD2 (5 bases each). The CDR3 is CSVAGSQETQYF. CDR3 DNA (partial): TGCAGCGTTGCAGGGAGCCAAGAGACC.